The present T cell receptor beta chain was sequenced within a study of blood T cell repertoires in COVID-19. Only a few counts were recorded for this clone. TCRdb's table, derived via immunoSEQ multiplex PCR, lists solely in-frame clones and lacks some. The sample includes over 150,000 clones, roughly four fifths seen only once; the top ten take 12%. The sequenced sample consisted of peripheral blood. This receptor was obtained from a woman aged 50 to 60 with acute or convalescent COVID-19.

The CDR3 loop reads CASSPQPGPSLAFF. CDR3 coding DNA: TGTGCCAGCAGCCCGCAACCGGGTCCCTCCCTGGCTTTCTTT. The gene calls are TRBV7-8 and TRBJ1-1; no definite D call. The V end lost 5 bases, the J end lost 11 bases, and 21 bases lay between the germline ends. The CDR3 totals 14 residues. Germline CDR1 SGHVS, CDR2 FQNEAQ.